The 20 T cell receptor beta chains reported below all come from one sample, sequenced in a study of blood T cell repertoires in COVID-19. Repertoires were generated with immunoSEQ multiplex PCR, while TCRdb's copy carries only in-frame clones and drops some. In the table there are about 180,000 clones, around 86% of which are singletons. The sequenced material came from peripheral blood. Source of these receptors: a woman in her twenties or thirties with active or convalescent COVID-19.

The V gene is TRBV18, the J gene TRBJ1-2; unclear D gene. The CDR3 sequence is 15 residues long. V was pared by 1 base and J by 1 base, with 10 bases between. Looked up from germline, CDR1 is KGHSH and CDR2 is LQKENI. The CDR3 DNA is TGTGCCAGCTCACCACGTAACGGGATTAACTATGGCTACACCTTC. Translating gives CASSPRNGINYGYTF.

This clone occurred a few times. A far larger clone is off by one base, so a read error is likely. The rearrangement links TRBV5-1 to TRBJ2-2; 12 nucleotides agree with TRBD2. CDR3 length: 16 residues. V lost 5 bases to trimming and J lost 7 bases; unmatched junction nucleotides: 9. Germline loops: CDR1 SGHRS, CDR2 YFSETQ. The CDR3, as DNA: TGCGCCAGCAGTCGGCCTAGCGGGGGGGCCGTCGGGGAGCTGTTTTTT. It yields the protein CASSRPSGGAVGELFF.

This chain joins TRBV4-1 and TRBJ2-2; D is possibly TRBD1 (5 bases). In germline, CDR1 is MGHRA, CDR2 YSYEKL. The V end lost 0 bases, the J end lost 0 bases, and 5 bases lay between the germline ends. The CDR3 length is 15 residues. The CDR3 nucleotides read TGCGCCAGCAGCCAAGAAGGGGCGAACACCGGGGAGCTGTTTTTT. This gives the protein CASSQEGANTGELFF.

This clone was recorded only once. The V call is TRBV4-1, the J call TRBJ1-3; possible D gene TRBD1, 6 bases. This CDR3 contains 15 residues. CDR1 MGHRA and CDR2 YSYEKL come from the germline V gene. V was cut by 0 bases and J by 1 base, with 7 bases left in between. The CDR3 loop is CASSQDRGSGNTIYF. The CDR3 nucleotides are TGCGCCAGCAGCCAAGATAGGGGGTCTGGAAACACCATATATTTT.

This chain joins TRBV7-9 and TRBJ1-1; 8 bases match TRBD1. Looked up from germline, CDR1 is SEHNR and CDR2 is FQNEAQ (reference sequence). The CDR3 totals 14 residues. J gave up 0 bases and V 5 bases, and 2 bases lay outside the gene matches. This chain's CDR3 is CASSGQGLNTEAFF. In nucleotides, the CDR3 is TGTGCCAGCAGCGGACAGGGACTGAACACTGAAGCTTTCTTT.

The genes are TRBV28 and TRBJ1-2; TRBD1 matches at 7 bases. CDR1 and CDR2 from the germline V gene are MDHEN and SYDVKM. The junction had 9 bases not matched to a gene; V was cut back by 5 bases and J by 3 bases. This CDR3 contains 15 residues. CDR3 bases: TGTGCCAGCAGTGCCTACAGGGGAAGGTACTATGGCTACACCTTC. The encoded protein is CASSAYRGRYYGYTF.

The CDR3 loop is CASSLSVYTEAFF. CDR3 nucleotide sequence: TGTGCCAGCAGCTTGTCAGTTTACACTGAAGCTTTCTTT. The chain is built from TRBV5-6 and TRBJ1-1; D unclear. The germline gives CDR1 SGHDT, CDR2 YYEEEE. V lost 1 base and J 3 bases, leaving 7 bases between the germline ends. This CDR3 spans 13 amino acids. The complete variable domain, with remaining parts taken from reference TRBV5-6 and TRBJ1-1, reads DAGVTQSPTHLIKTRGQQVTLRCSPKSGHDTVSWYQQALGQGPQFIFQYYEEEERQRGNFPDRFSGHQFPNYSSELNVNALLLGDSALYLCASSLSVYTEAFFGQGTRLTVV.

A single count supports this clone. CDR3 DNA sequence: TGTGCCAGCAGTTTGGCTACAGGGGGCGGTTACGAGCAGTACTTC. The encoded protein is CASSLATGGGYEQYF. This chain uses TRBV27 with TRBJ2-7, with TRBD1 matching over 9 bases. Germline CDR1 is MNHEY and CDR2 is SMNVEV (reference sequence). V lost 3 bases and J lost 4; bases outside the gene matches: 7. The CDR3 spans 15 residues.

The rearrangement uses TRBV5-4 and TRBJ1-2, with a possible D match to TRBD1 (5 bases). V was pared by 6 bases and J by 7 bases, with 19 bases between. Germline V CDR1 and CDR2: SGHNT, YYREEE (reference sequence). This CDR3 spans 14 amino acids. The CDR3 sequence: CASTMGGGTTGYTF. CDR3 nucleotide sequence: TGTGCCAGCACCATGGGGGGGGGTACTACTGGCTACACCTTC.

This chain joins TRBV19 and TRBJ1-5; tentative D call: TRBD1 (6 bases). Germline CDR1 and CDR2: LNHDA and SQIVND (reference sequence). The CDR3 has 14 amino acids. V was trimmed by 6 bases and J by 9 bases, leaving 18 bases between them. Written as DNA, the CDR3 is TGTGCCAGTAGGGATACAGGGATCAAGTGGCCCCAGCATTTT. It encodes CASRDTGIKWPQHF.

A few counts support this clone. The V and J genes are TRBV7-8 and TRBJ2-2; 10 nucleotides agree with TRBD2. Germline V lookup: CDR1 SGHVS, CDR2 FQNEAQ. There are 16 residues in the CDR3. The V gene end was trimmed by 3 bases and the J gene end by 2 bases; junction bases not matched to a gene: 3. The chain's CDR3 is CASSLSGGANTGELFF. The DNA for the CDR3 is TGTGCCAGCAGCTTGAGCGGGGGGGCTAACACCGGGGAGCTGTTTTTT.

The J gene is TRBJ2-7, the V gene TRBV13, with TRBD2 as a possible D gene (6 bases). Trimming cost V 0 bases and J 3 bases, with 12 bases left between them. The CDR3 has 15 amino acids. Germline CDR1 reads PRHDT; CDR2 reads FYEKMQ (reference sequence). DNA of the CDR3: TGTGCCAGCAGCTTAGGACTAGCCCCTGTCTACGAGCAGTACTTC. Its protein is CASSLGLAPVYEQYF.

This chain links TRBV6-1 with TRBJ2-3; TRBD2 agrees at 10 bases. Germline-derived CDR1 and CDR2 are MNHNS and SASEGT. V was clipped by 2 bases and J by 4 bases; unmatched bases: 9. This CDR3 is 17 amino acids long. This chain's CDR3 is CASSEHGLAGESDTQYF. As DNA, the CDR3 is TGTGCCAGCAGTGAACACGGGCTAGCGGGGGAATCAGATACGCAGTATTTT.

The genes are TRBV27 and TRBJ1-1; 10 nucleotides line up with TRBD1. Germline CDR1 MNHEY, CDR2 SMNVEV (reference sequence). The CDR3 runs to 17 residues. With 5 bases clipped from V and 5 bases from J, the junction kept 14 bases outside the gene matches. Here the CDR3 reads CASSPLRQGARGTEAFF. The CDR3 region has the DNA TGTGCCAGCAGTCCTCTCCGACAGGGGGCGAGGGGGACTGAAGCTTTCTTT.

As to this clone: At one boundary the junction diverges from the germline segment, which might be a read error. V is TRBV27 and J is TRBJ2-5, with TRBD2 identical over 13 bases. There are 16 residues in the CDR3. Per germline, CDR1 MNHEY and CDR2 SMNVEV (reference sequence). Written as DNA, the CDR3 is TGTGCCAGCAGGCAAGGACTAGCGGGAGCCCAAGGGACCCAGTACTTC. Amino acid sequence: CASRQGLAGAQGTQYF.

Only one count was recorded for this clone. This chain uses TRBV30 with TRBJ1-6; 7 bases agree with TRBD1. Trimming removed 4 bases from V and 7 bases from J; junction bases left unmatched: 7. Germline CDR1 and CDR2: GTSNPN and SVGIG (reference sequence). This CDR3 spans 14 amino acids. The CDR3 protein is CAWTTGTVNSPLHF. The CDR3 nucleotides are TGTGCCTGGACCACCGGGACAGTAAATTCACCCCTCCACTTT.

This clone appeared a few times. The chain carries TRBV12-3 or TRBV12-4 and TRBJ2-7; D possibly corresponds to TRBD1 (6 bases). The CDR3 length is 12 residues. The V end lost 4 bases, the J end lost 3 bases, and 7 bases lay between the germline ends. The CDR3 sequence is CASSSDSYEQYF. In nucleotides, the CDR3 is TGTGCCAGCAGTTCGGACAGCTACGAGCAGTACTTC.

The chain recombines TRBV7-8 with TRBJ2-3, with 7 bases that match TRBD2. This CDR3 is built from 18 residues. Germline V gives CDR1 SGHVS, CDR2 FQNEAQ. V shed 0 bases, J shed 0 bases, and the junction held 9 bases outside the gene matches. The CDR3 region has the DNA TGTGCCAGCAGCTTAGCGATCTTAGCGGGCCCTAGCACAGATACGCAGTATTTT. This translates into CASSLAILAGPSTDTQYF.

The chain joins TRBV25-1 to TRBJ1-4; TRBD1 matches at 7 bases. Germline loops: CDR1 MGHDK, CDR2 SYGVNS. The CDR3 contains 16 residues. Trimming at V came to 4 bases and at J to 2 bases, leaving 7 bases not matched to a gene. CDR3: CASSAITGATNEKLFF. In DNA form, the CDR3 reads TGTGCCAGCAGTGCGATAACAGGGGCGACTAATGAAAAACTGTTTTTT.

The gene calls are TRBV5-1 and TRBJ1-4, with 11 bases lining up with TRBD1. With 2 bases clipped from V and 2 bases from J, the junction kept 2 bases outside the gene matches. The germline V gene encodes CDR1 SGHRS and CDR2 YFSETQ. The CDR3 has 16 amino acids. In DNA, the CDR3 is TGCGCCAGCAGCTTCGGACAGGGGGCCACTAATGAAAAACTGTTTTTT. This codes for CASSFGQGATNEKLFF.